This T cell receptor beta chain was retrieved from a study of T cell repertoires in cytomegalovirus infection. Points from the study as a whole: CMV-specific TCR beta clonotypes restricted by HLA-C dominated the ex vivo response.

Trimming took 0 bases from V and 5 from J, leaving 11 bases between them. This CDR3 comprises 14 residues. Germline CDR1 is SQVTM and CDR2 is ANQGSEA. Comments on this clonotype: Its antigen is currently unknown.

One entry per CDR3 protein results from TCRdb running MiXCR on the reads. Here the sample spans approximately 250,000 distinct CDR3 sequences, roughly 10% being singletons. This receptor was taken from a human donor in good health (CMV status not recorded). Some clones in this sample may be carry-over from other donors' samples. This sequence joins TRBV29-1 and TRBJ1-3; D is perhaps TRBD1 (5 bases). Sequences were obtained from PBMCs. The CDR3 sequence: CSVEDLPGRNTIYF. The CDR3 DNA is TGCAGCGTTGAAGATCTCCCAGGGAGAAACACCATATATTTT.